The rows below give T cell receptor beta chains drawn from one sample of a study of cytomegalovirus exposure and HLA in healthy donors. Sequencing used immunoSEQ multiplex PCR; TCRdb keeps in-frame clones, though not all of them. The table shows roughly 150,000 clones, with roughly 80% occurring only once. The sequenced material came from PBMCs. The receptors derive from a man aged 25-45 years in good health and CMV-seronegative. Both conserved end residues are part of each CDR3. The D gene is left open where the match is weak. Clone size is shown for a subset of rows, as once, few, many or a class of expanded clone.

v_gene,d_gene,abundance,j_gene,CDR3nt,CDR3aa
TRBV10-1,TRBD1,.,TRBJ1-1,TGCGCCAGCAGCGGACAGGGGGCAGCTTTCTTT,CASSGQGAAFF
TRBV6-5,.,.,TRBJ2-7,TGTGCCAGCAGGGTGGCCGAGGGCTACGAGCAGTACTTC,CASRVAEGYEQYF
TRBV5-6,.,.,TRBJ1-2,TGTGCCAGCAGCCTTGGTAGGACAGCCTATGGCTACACCTTC,CASSLGRTAYGYTF
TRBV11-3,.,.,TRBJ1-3,TGTGCCAGCAGCGCCATATCAGGGGCTGGAAACACCATATATTTT,CASSAISGAGNTIYF
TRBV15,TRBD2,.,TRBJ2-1,TGTGCCACCAGCAGAGAACGCGGGAGGAGGGACAATGAGCAGTTCTTC,CATSRERGRRDNEQFF
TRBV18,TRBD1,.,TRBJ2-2,TGTGCCAGCTCAGCCGGGACAGCTCCCACCGGGGAGCTGTTTTTT,CASSAGTAPTGELFF
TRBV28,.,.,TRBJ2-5,TGTGCCAGCAGTCCTAGCCCCAAACGGGGAGAGACCCAGTACTTC,CASSPSPKRGETQYF
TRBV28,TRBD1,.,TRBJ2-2,TGTGCCAGCAGCTCATTGGGACAGGGAAACACCGGGGAGCTGTTTTTT,CASSSLGQGNTGELFF
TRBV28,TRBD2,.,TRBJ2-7,TGTGCCAGCAGTTTTAGCGGGTTGACCTACGAGCAGTACTTC,CASSFSGLTYEQYF
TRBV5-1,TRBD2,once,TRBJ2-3,TGCGCCAGCAGCTTGGAAGTCGGGACCGGGGGGACAGATACGCAGTATTTT,CASSLEVGTGGTDTQYF
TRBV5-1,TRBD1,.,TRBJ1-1,TGCGCCAGCAGCTCCTATTTCGGAACAGGGGGCGTCGCTGAAGCTTTCTTT,CASSSYFGTGGVAEAFF
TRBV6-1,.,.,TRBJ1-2,TGTGCCAGCAGTGAAAGGGGGAACTATGGCTACACCTTC,CASSERGNYGYTF
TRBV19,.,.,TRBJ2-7,TGTGCCACCCACAGTCCGGGGAGCTCCTACGAGCAGTACTTC,CATHSPGSSYEQYF
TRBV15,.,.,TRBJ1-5,TGTGCCACCAGCAGAGACGAGGATCAGCCCCAGCATTTT,CATSRDEDQPQHF
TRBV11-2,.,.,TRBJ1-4,TGTGCCAGCAGCTTAGTTATGCAGGGTCAGGAAAAACTGTTTTTT,CASSLVMQGQEKLFF
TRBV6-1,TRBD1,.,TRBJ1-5,TGTGCCAGCAGCCCCGGACAGGGGCGCAATCAGCCCCAGCATTTT,CASSPGQGRNQPQHF
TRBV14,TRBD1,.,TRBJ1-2,TGTGCCAGCAGCCAAGATCGGACAGGGGATGGCTACACCTTC,CASSQDRTGDGYTF
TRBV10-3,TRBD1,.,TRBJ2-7,TGTGCCACAAAAGGACAGGGGGCGGATTACGAGCAGTACTTC,CATKGQGADYEQYF
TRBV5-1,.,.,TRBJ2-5,TGCGCCAGCAGCTTGGGCCCAGGGCGTTACGAGACCCAGTACTTC,CASSLGPGRYETQYF
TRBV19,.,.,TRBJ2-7,TGTGCCAGTAGTTCCCCCCAGGTTAGCTCCTACGAGCAGTACTTC,CASSSPQVSSYEQYF
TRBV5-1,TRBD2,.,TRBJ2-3,TGCGCCAGCAGCTGGGCCTTAATAGCGGGAGGTACAACAGATACGCAGTATTTT,CASSWALIAGGTTDTQYF
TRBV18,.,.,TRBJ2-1,TGTGCCAGCTCACCATCCGTCTCTATTGAGCAGTTCTTC,CASSPSVSIEQFF
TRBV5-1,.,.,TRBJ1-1,TGCGCCAGCAGCTTGGAAGGACACTTGAACACTGAAGCTTTCTTT,CASSLEGHLNTEAFF
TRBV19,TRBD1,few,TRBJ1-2,TGTGCCAGTAGGATGACAGGGGGCGATGGCTACACCTTC,CASRMTGGDGYTF
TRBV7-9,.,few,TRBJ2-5,TGTGCCAGCAGCTTACCTGCAGGCTACCAAGAGACCCAGTACTTC,CASSLPAGYQETQYF
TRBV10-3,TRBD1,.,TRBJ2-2,TGTGCCATCAGTGACCCCGGGGGGACAGGGGTCTTCAACACCGGGGAGCTGTTTTTT,CAISDPGGTGVFNTGELFF
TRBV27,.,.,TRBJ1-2,TGTGCCAGCAGTTTATTATGGGGGGTAGGAGGCTACACCTTC,CASSLLWGVGGYTF
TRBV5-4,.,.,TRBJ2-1,TGTGCCAGCAGCTCCGTGACCGTAGTAGCAAACAATGAGCAGTTCTTC,CASSSVTVVANNEQFF
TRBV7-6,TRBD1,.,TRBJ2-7,TGTGCCAGCAGCTTATCCACAGGGGTGGAGACCTACGAGCAGTACTTC,CASSLSTGVETYEQYF
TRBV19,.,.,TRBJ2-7,TGTGCCAGTAGTATACTACAGGGAACCTACGAGCAGTACTTC,CASSILQGTYEQYF
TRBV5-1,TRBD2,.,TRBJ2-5,TGCGCCAGCAGCTTTTGGGTCGAGGGAGGGCCAGAGACCCAGTACTTC,CASSFWVEGGPETQYF
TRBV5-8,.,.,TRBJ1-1,TGTGCCAGCAGCCAGACAGGGAACACTGAAGCTTTCTTT,CASSQTGNTEAFF
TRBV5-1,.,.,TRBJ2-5,TGCGCCAGCAGCTCTACAGGTCAAGAGACCCAGTACTTC,CASSSTGQETQYF
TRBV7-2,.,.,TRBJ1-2,TGTGCCAGCAGCTTAGTGGTAGGGGCGCTTTATGGCTACACCTTC,CASSLVVGALYGYTF
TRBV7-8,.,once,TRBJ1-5,TGTGCCAGCAGCTTAATAGAGGGTAGTCAGCCCCAGCATTTT,CASSLIEGSQPQHF
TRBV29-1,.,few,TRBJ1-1,TGCAGCGTTGATCATCGGGGGGCCACTGAAGCTTTCTTT,CSVDHRGATEAFF
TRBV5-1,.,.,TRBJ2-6,TGCGCCAGCGCGAAAGGACAACCTATTGGCGGAGGGGCCAACGTCCTGACTTTC,CASAKGQPIGGGANVLTF
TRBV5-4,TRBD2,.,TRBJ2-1,TGTGCCAGCAGCTTGGCCAACCGGGAGGGCCTCTACAATGAGCAGTTCTTC,CASSLANREGLYNEQFF
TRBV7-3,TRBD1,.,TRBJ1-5,TGTGCCAGCAGCTTAAAGTTGGGACAGGGGACTTGTCAGCCCCAGCATTTT,CASSLKLGQGTCQPQHF
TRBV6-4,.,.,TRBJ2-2,TGTGCCAGCTATACCCTCTCCGGGACGAACACCGGGGAGCTGTTTTTT,CASYTLSGTNTGELFF
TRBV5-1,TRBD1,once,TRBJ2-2,TGCGCCAGCACCGACAGGGGGAACACCGGGGAGCTGTTTTTT,CASTDRGNTGELFF
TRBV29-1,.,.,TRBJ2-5,TGCAGCGTAAACTCGGCAGGGGCCCAAGAGACCCAGTACTTC,CSVNSAGAQETQYF
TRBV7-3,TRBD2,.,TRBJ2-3,TGTGCCAGCAGCTTAAATGGGCTAGCGGGAGTACCCTTTAGCACAGATACGCAGTATTTT,CASSLNGLAGVPFSTDTQYF
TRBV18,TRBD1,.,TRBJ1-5,TGTGCCAGCTCACCCGGGACAGGGGGCCCAGGGGGTAGCAATCAGCCCCAGCATTTT,CASSPGTGGPGGSNQPQHF
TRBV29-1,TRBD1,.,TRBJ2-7,TGCAGCGTAGGGACAGGCGAGACCTACGAGCAGTACTTC,CSVGTGETYEQYF
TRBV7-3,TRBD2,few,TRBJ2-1,TGTGCCAGCAGCTTGAGTAGCGGGGGAGGGGAGCAGTTCTTC,CASSLSSGGGEQFF